Listed below are T cell receptor beta chains from one sample, sequenced in a study of shared clonotypes between healthy human individuals. Data came from immunoSEQ multiplex PCR; TCRdb stores just in-frame clones and leaves some out. The table records about half a million clones, 81% of them present only once. Sample: PBMCs. The receptors derive from a woman aged 40 to 50 in good health. Some clones in this sample may be carry-over from other donors' samples. Both conserved end residues are part of each CDR3. A D gene is named only where the DNA matches it firmly. A clone size is listed for some rows: how often the clone was seen (once, few, many), or a class if it is expanded.

d_gene: -
j_gene: TRBJ2-1
v_gene: TRBV9
abundance: -
len: 13
CDR3nt: TGTGCCAGCAGCGTAGGGGCTTACAATGAGCAGTTCTTC
CDR3aa: CASSVGAYNEQFF

d_gene: TRBD2
j_gene: TRBJ2-2
v_gene: TRBV10-3
abundance: -
len: 18
CDR3nt: TGTGCCATCAGTGCCGTACTAGCGGGAGGGGAGAACACCGGGGAGCTGTTTTTT
CDR3aa: CAISAVLAGGENTGELFF

d_gene: -
j_gene: TRBJ1-2
v_gene: TRBV7-3
abundance: -
len: 14
CDR3nt: TGTGCCAGCAGCTTAAACGCCAGGAACTATGGCTACACCTTC
CDR3aa: CASSLNARNYGYTF

d_gene: -
j_gene: TRBJ2-7
v_gene: TRBV7-3
abundance: -
len: 14
CDR3nt: TGTGCCAGCAGCTTAGATAGTCTATCCTACGAGCAGTACTTC
CDR3aa: CASSLDSLSYEQYF

d_gene: TRBD2
j_gene: TRBJ2-3
v_gene: TRBV5-1
abundance: -
len: 16
CDR3nt: TGCGCCAGCAGCTCGGAAGGAGCGGGAGGCCCAGATACGCAGTATTTT
CDR3aa: CASSSEGAGGPDTQYF

d_gene: TRBD1
j_gene: TRBJ1-1
v_gene: TRBV18
abundance: few
len: 15
CDR3nt: TGTGCCAGCTCCCCCCGGACAGGAGTGAACACTGAAGCTTTCTTT
CDR3aa: CASSPRTGVNTEAFF

d_gene: TRBD1
j_gene: TRBJ2-2
v_gene: TRBV2
abundance: -
len: 16
CDR3nt: TGTGCCAGCAGTGCCCGGGACAGGGGTGTCGGGGGGGAGCTGTTTTTT
CDR3aa: CASSARDRGVGGELFF

d_gene: -
j_gene: TRBJ2-1
v_gene: TRBV7-9
abundance: -
len: 15
CDR3nt: TGTGCCAGCATCGCGGGGCAGGTCTCCTACAATGAGCAGTTCTTC
CDR3aa: CASIAGQVSYNEQFF

d_gene: TRBD2
j_gene: TRBJ2-3
v_gene: TRBV11-2
abundance: once
len: 15
CDR3nt: TGTGCCAGCAGCCTTCGGCCCGGGGGGATTGATACGCAGTATTTT
CDR3aa: CASSLRPGGIDTQYF

d_gene: TRBD2
j_gene: TRBJ2-7
v_gene: TRBV9
abundance: -
len: 15
CDR3nt: TGTGCCAGCAGCCGACAGCTAGCGGGAGGTTCCGAGCAGTACTTC
CDR3aa: CASSRQLAGGSEQYF

d_gene: TRBD1
j_gene: TRBJ1-1
v_gene: TRBV7-2
abundance: -
len: 13
CDR3nt: TGTGCCAGCAGCTACGACAGGGAAACTGAAGCTTTCTTT
CDR3aa: CASSYDRETEAFF

d_gene: -
j_gene: TRBJ1-5
v_gene: TRBV28
abundance: -
len: 15
CDR3nt: TGTGCCAGCAGTTTACTGGACACTCTCGATCAGCCCCAGCATTTT
CDR3aa: CASSLLDTLDQPQHF

d_gene: TRBD1
j_gene: TRBJ2-7
v_gene: TRBV30
abundance: -
len: 15
CDR3nt: TGTGCCTGGAGTGTACACGGGACAGGGGGCTACGAGCAGTACTTC
CDR3aa: CAWSVHGTGGYEQYF

d_gene: TRBD2
j_gene: TRBJ2-7
v_gene: TRBV7-8
abundance: -
len: 16
CDR3nt: TGTGCCAGCAGCTTAGTAAGGCTAGCGGGGTCCTACGAGCAGTACTTC
CDR3aa: CASSLVRLAGSYEQYF

d_gene: TRBD1
j_gene: TRBJ2-3
v_gene: TRBV18
abundance: few
len: 15
CDR3nt: TGTGCCAGCTCACCTGGACAGGCCTTCACAGATACGCAGTATTTT
CDR3aa: CASSPGQAFTDTQYF

d_gene: -
j_gene: TRBJ2-7
v_gene: TRBV7-8
abundance: -
len: 13
CDR3nt: TGTGCCGTAGGAGGGACATTATCTTCCGAGCAGTACTTC
CDR3aa: CAVGGTLSSEQYF

d_gene: -
j_gene: TRBJ1-1
v_gene: TRBV9
abundance: -
len: 16
CDR3nt: TGTGCCAGCAGCGTTTCTGCGACGATTGTAGGGACTGAAGCTTTCTTT
CDR3aa: CASSVSATIVGTEAFF

d_gene: TRBD2
j_gene: TRBJ2-7
v_gene: TRBV28
abundance: -
len: 15
CDR3nt: TGTGCCAGCTCGCCGCCCGGGACTAGACTGGACGAGCAGTACTTC
CDR3aa: CASSPPGTRLDEQYF

d_gene: -
j_gene: TRBJ2-1
v_gene: TRBV5-8
abundance: -
len: 14
CDR3nt: TGTGCCAGCACCCATCGGGACCACTACAATGAGCAGTTCTTC
CDR3aa: CASTHRDHYNEQFF

d_gene: -
j_gene: TRBJ2-5
v_gene: TRBV7-9
abundance: many
len: 13
CDR3nt: TGTGCCAGCAGCTTCCGGGCACAAGAGACCCAGTACTTC
CDR3aa: CASSFRAQETQYF

d_gene: -
j_gene: TRBJ1-1
v_gene: TRBV6-1
abundance: -
len: 15
CDR3nt: TGTGCCAGCACCCCGGGCGTCAGCATGAACACTGAAGCTTTCTTT
CDR3aa: CASTPGVSMNTEAFF

d_gene: -
j_gene: TRBJ2-3
v_gene: TRBV19
abundance: once
len: 17
CDR3nt: TGTGCCAGTAGCACTACATCAGGGGTGGGTGGCACAGATACGCAGTATTTT
CDR3aa: CASSTTSGVGGTDTQYF

d_gene: -
j_gene: TRBJ2-7
v_gene: TRBV6-6
abundance: -
len: 13
CDR3nt: TGTGCCAGCAGTTATTTCCCCGAGCACGAGCAGTACTTC
CDR3aa: CASSYFPEHEQYF

d_gene: TRBD2
j_gene: TRBJ2-7
v_gene: TRBV6-1
abundance: -
len: 12
CDR3nt: TGTGCCAGCCTACTAGCGGGAGATGAGCAGTACTTC
CDR3aa: CASLLAGDEQYF

d_gene: -
j_gene: TRBJ2-7
v_gene: TRBV10-3
abundance: -
len: 15
CDR3nt: TGTGCCATCAGTGAGACCAGGGGAGACTCCTACGAGCAGTACTTC
CDR3aa: CAISETRGDSYEQYF

d_gene: -
j_gene: TRBJ2-5
v_gene: TRBV7-2
abundance: -
len: 14
CDR3nt: TGTGCCAGCAGCTTAGATGGGGGGCGGGAGACCCAGTACTTC
CDR3aa: CASSLDGGRETQYF

d_gene: -
j_gene: TRBJ2-1
v_gene: TRBV7-2
abundance: -
len: 14
CDR3nt: TGTGCCAGCCGCGATCGAGATTCCTACAATGAGCAGTTCTTC
CDR3aa: CASRDRDSYNEQFF

d_gene: -
j_gene: TRBJ1-1
v_gene: TRBV7-8
abundance: -
len: 15
CDR3nt: TGTGCCAGCAGCTTATGGGAAGGGAGGAACACTGAAGCTTTCTTT
CDR3aa: CASSLWEGRNTEAFF

d_gene: TRBD2
j_gene: TRBJ2-7
v_gene: TRBV19
abundance: -
len: 15
CDR3nt: TGTGCCAGTAGTAGACTAGCGGGAGCCTACGGCGAGCAGTACTTC
CDR3aa: CASSRLAGAYGEQYF

d_gene: TRBD2
j_gene: TRBJ2-1
v_gene: TRBV7-3
abundance: -
len: 21
CDR3nt: TGTGCCAGCAGCTTAAGGAGGGGGACTAGCGGGACTATGGGCTCCTACAATGAGCAGTTCTTC
CDR3aa: CASSLRRGTSGTMGSYNEQFF

d_gene: -
j_gene: TRBJ2-7
v_gene: TRBV6-1
abundance: -
len: 14
CDR3nt: TGTGCCAGCAGCCGGACTGAGAGCTCCTACGAGCAGTACTTC
CDR3aa: CASSRTESSYEQYF

d_gene: TRBD1
j_gene: TRBJ1-5
v_gene: TRBV28
abundance: few
len: 14
CDR3nt: TGTGCCAGCAGTTCGGGACAGGAATATCAGCCCCAGCATTTT
CDR3aa: CASSSGQEYQPQHF

d_gene: -
j_gene: TRBJ2-2
v_gene: TRBV5-4
abundance: -
len: 12
CDR3nt: TGTGCCAGCAGCTTCGGCAGCGGGGAGCTGTTTTTT
CDR3aa: CASSFGSGELFF

d_gene: -
j_gene: TRBJ2-7
v_gene: TRBV5-1
abundance: many
len: 15
CDR3nt: TGCGCCAGCAGCTTGGGCCCAGGGGACATCTACGAGCAGTACTTC
CDR3aa: CASSLGPGDIYEQYF

d_gene: -
j_gene: TRBJ1-2
v_gene: TRBV30
abundance: few
len: 10
CDR3nt: TGTGCCTGGCTCGGCGTGGGCTACACCTTC
CDR3aa: CAWLGVGYTF

d_gene: -
j_gene: TRBJ2-5
v_gene: TRBV27
abundance: -
len: 17
CDR3nt: TGTGCCAGCAGTTTATCGATTTCCCTACCACCCCAAGAGACCCAGTACTTC
CDR3aa: CASSLSISLPPQETQYF

d_gene: TRBD1
j_gene: TRBJ1-4
v_gene: TRBV15
abundance: -
len: 16
CDR3nt: TGTGCCACCAGCAAGGAGAGGGGCAGGGGGAATGAAAAACTGTTTTTT
CDR3aa: CATSKERGRGNEKLFF